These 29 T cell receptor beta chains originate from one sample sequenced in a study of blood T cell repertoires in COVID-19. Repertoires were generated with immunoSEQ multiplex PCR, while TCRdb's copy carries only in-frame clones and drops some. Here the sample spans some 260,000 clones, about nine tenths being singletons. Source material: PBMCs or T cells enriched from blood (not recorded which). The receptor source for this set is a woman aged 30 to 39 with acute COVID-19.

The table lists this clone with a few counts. The CDR3 DNA is TGTGCCAGCAGTTGGGGGGGCAATCAGCCCCAGCATTTT. The encoded protein is CASSWGGNQPQHF. This chain uses TRBV12-3 or TRBV12-4 with TRBJ1-5, with D possibly matching TRBD1 (5 bases). Trimming took 4 bases from V and 2 from J, leaving 6 bases between them. This CDR3 contains 13 residues.

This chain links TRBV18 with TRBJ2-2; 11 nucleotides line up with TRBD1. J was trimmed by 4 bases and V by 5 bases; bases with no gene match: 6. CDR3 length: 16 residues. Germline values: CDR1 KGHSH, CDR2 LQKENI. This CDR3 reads CASSRPGTGGTGELFF. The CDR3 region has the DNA TGTGCCAGCTCAAGACCTGGGACAGGGGGCACCGGGGAGCTGTTTTTT.

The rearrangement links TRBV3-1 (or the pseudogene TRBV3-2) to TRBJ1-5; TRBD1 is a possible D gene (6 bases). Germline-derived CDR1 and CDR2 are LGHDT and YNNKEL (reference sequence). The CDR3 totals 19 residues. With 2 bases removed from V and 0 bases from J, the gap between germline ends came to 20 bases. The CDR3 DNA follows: TGTGCCAGCAGCCAACCAGGGACAAAAGTGGACCATAGCAATCAGCCCCAGCATTTT. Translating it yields CASSQPGTKVDHSNQPQHF.

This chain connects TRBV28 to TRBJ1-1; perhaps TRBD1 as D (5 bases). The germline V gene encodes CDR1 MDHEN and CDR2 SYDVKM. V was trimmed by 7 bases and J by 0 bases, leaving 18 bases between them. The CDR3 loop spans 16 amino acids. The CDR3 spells CASKPLGGLMNTEAFF. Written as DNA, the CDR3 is TGTGCCAGCAAACCCCTCGGGGGGTTAATGAACACTGAAGCTTTCTTT.

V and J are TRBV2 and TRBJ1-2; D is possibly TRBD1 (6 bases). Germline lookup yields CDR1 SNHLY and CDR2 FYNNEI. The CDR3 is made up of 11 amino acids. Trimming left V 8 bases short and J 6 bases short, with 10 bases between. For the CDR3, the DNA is TGTGCCAGCCGGACAGTAAATGGCTACACCTTC. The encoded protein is CASRTVNGYTF. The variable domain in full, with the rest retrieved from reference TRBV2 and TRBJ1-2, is EPEVTQTPSHQVTQMGQEVILRCVPISNHLYFYWYRQILGQKVEFLVSFYNNEISEKSEIFDDQFSVERPDGSNFTLKIRSTKLEDSAMYFCASRTVNGYTFGSGTRLTVV.

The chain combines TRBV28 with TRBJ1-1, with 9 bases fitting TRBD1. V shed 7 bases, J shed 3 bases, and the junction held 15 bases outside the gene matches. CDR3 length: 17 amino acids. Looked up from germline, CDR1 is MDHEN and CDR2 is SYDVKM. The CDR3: CASTPGTGTFWDTEAFF. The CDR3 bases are TGTGCCAGCACCCCAGGGACAGGGACGTTTTGGGACACTGAAGCTTTCTTT.

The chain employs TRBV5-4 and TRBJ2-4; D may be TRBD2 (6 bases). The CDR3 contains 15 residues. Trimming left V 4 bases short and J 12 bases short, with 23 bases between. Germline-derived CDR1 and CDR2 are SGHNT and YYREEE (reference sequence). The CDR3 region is CASSPRGTSADGQYF. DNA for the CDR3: TGTGCCAGCAGCCCCCGGGGGACTTCCGCGGACGGTCAGTACTTC.

The CDR3 here is CASSMWTGGGTGELFF. The CDR3 DNA reads TGTGCCAGTAGTATGTGGACAGGGGGAGGAACCGGGGAGCTGTTTTTT. J is TRBJ2-2 and V is TRBV19; 10 bases agree with TRBD1. V shed 3 bases and J 5 bases; nucleotides not matched to a gene: 6. Germline V gene sequence: CDR1 LNHDA, CDR2 SQIVND (reference sequence). This CDR3 is 16 amino acids long. The entire variable domain, with the rest obtained from reference TRBV19 and TRBJ2-2, is as follows: DGGITQSPKYLFRKEGQNVTLSCEQNLNHDAMYWYRQDPGQGLRLIYYSQIVNDFQKGDIAEGYSVSREKKESFPLTVTSAQKNPTAFYLCASSMWTGGGTGELFFGEGSRLTVL.

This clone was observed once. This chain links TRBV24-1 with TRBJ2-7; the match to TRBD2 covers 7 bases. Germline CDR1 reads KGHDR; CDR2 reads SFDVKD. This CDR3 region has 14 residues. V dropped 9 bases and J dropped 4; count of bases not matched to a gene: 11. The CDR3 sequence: CATPCGGSRYEQYF. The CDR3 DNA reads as TGTGCCACCCCCTGTGGCGGGAGTCGTTACGAGCAGTACTTC.

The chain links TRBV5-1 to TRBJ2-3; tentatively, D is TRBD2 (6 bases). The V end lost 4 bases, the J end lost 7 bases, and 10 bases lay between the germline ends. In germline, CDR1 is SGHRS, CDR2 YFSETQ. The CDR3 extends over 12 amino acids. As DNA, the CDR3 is TGCGCCAGCAGCCCGGACTACCATACGCAGTATTTT. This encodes CASSPDYHTQYF.

Written as DNA, the CDR3 is TGTGCCAGCAGATTAAGCTCTAGCAATCAGCCCCAGCATTTT. Its protein product is CASRLSSSNQPQHF. The J gene is TRBJ1-5, the V gene TRBV6-5; D is undetermined. Germline CDR1 MNHEY, CDR2 SVGAGI. This CDR3 has 14 amino acids. Trimming removed 6 bases at V and 0 bases at J, with 9 bases between.

For the CDR3, the DNA is TGTGCCAGTAGTGTCCCTACTAGGCCGGGAAACACCATATATTTT. This codes for CASSVPTRPGNTIYF. The V call is TRBV19, the J call TRBJ1-3; D uncertain. V lost 5 bases and J 4 bases, leaving 15 bases between the germline ends. Germline-derived CDR1 and CDR2 are LNHDA and SQIVND (reference sequence). CDR3 size: 15 residues. The complete variable domain, with remaining parts taken from reference TRBV19 and TRBJ1-3, reads DGGITQSPKYLFRKEGQNVTLSCEQNLNHDAMYWYRQDPGQGLRLIYYSQIVNDFQKGDIAEGYSVSREKKESFPLTVTSAQKNPTAFYLCASSVPTRPGNTIYFGEGSWLTVV.

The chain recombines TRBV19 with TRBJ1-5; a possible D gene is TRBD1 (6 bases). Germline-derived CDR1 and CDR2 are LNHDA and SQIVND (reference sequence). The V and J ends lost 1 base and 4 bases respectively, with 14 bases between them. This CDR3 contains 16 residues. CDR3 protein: CASSIGRPGDNQPQHF. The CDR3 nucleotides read TGTGCCAGTAGTATAGGCCGACCAGGGGATAATCAGCCCCAGCATTTT. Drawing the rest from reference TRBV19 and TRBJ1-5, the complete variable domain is DGGITQSPKYLFRKEGQNVTLSCEQNLNHDAMYWYRQDPGQGLRLIYYSQIVNDFQKGDIAEGYSVSREKKESFPLTVTSAQKNPTAFYLCASSIGRPGDNQPQHFGDGTRLSIL.

CDR3 region: CARGTTLSNQPQHF. Here the CDR3 DNA reads TGTGCCAGAGGGACAACTCTTAGCAATCAGCCCCAGCATTTT. The chain combines TRBV19 with TRBJ1-5, with TRBD1 as a possible D gene (6 bases). CDR3 size: 14 residues. Germline V gives CDR1 LNHDA, CDR2 SQIVND (reference sequence). Trimming left V 9 bases short and J 0 bases short, with 12 bases between.

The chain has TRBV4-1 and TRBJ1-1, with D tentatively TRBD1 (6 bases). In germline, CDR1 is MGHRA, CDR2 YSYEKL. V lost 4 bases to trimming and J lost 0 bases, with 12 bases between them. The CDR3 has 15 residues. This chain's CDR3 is CASSLRDTLNTEAFF. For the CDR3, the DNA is TGCGCCAGCAGCCTCCGGGACACACTGAACACTGAAGCTTTCTTT.

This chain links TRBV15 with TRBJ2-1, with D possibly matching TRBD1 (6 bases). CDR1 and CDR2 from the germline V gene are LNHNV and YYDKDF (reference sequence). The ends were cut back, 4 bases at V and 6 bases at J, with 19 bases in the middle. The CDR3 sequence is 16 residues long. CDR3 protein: CATSTRQGRFVNEQFF. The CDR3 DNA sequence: TGTGCCACCAGCACCCGCCAGGGGCGTTTTGTCAATGAGCAGTTCTTC.

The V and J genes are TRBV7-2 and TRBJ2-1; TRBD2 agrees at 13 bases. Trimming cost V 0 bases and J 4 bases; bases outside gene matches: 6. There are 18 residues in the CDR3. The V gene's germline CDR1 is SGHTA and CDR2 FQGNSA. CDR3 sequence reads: CASSLAGGLAGSYNEQFF. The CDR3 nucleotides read TGTGCCAGCAGCTTAGCCGGGGGACTAGCGGGAAGTTACAATGAGCAGTTCTTC. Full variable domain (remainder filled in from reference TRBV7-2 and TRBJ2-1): GAGVSQSPSNKVTEKGKDVELRCDPISGHTALYWYRQSLGQGLEFLIYFQGNSAPDKSGLPSDRFSAERTGGSVSTLTIQRTQQEDSAVYLCASSLAGGLAGSYNEQFFGPGTRLTVL.

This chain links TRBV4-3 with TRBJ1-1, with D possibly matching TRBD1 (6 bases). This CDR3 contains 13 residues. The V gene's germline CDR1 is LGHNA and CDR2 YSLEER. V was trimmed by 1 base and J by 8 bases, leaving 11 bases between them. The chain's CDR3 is CASSQGYREEAFF. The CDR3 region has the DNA TGCGCCAGCAGCCAAGGTTACAGGGAGGAAGCTTTCTTT.

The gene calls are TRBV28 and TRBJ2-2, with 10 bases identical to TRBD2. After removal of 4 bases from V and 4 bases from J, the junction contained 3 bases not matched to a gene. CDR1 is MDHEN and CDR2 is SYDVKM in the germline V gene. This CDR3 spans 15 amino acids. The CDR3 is CASSSQRGGTGELFF. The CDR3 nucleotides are TGTGCCAGCAGTTCGCAGCGGGGGGGCACCGGGGAGCTGTTTTTT.

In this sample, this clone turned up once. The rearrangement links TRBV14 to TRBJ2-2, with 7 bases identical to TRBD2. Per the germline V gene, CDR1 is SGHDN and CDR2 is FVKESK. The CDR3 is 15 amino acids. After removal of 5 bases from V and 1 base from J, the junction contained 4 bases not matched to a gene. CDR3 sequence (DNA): TGTGCCAGCAGCAGAACGGGGGGGAACACCGGGGAGCTGTTTTTT. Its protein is CASSRTGGNTGELFF.

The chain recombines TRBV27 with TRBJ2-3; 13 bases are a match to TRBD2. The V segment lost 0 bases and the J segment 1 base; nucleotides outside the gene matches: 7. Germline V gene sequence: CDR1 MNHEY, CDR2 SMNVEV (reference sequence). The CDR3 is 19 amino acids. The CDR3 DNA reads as TGTGCCAGCAGTTTATCTCGGACTAGCGGGAGTCGGGGCACAGATACGCAGTATTTT. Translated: CASSLSRTSGSRGTDTQYF.

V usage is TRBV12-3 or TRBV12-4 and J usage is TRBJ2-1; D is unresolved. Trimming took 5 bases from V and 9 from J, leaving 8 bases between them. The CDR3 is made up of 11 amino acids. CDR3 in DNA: TGTGCCAGCAGTCTTCGTCGTGAGCAGTTCTTC. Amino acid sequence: CASSLRREQFF.

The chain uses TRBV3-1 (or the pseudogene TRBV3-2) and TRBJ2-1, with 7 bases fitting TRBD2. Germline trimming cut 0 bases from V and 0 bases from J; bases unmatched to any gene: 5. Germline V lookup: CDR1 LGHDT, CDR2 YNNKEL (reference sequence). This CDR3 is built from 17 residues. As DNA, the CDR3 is TGTGCCAGCAGCCAAGATCAGAGCGGGAACTCCTACAATGAGCAGTTCTTC. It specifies CASSQDQSGNSYNEQFF.

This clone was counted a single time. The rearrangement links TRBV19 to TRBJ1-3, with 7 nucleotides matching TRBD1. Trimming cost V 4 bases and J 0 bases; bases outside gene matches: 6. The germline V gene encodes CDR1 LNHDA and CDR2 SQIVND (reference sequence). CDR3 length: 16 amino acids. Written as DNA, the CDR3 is TGTGCCAGTAGTAGATTCCGGACAGGCTCTGGAAACACCATATATTTT. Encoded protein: CASSRFRTGSGNTIYF.

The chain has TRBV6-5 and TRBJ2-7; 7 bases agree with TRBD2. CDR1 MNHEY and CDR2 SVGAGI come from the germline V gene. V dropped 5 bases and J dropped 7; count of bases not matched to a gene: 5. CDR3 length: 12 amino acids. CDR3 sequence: CASSLTGGEQYF. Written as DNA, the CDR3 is TGTGCCAGCAGTCTGACCGGGGGGGAGCAGTACTTC.

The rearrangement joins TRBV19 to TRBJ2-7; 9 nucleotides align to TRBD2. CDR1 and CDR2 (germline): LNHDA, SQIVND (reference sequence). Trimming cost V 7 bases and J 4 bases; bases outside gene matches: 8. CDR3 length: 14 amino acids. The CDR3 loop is CASKAGGPGYEQYF. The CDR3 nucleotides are TGTGCCAGTAAAGCGGGGGGACCGGGTTACGAGCAGTACTTC.

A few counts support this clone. Written as DNA, the CDR3 is TGTGCTAGTGGTCTGACAGGGGGCGGCGGGGAGCTGTTTTTT. As protein: CASGLTGGGGELFF. The chain couples TRBV12-5 to TRBJ2-2; 10 bases align to TRBD1. The CDR3 sequence is 14 residues long. CDR1 LGHNT and CDR2 FRNRAP come from the germline V gene. V gave up 5 bases and J gave up 7 bases; unmatched junction bases: 4.

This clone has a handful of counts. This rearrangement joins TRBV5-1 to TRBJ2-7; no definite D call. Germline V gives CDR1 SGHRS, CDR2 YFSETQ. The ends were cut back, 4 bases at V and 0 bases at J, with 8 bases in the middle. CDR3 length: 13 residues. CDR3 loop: CASSPTGSYEQYF. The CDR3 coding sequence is TGCGCCAGCAGCCCCACGGGCTCCTACGAGCAGTACTTC.

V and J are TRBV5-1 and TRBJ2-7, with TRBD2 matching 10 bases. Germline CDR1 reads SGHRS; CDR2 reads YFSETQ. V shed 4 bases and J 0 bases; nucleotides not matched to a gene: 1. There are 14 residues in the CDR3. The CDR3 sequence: CASSPSGSSYEQYF. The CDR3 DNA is TGCGCCAGCAGCCCTAGCGGGAGCTCCTACGAGCAGTACTTC.